This T cell receptor (beta chain) was identified during a study of human T cells and chemical hapten exposure. Study overall: The patients, most of them female, presented with alopecia areata, totalis or universalis. Overall study findings and caveats: With alopecia, donors may have immune responses unlike healthy people's.

Time point described: patch test 2, 6 weeks after DPC sensitization. Sample treatment: therapeutic diphenylcyclopropenone sensitization with weekly scalp DPC. Total RNA was isolated from unfractionated whole blood. Authors' methods: From around 20,000 to 690,000 TCRs were found per sample, with a median of roughly 89,000. TCRdb called the RACE reads again in MiXCR, with one record for every CDR3 protein. The V and J calls reflect TCRdb's pipeline rather than the authors' work. In the table there are some 84,000 distinct CDR3 sequences, roughly a tenth of which are singletons. This clonotype was seen a handful of times. Antigen: not known. This sequence was found in a woman in her forties or fifties with alopecia areata. Some clones in this sample may be carry-over from other donors' samples. Source: whole blood, taken in connection with sensitization to the hapten diphenylcyclopropenone (DPC).

CDR3 amino acids: CASSFGRGGEQYF. In DNA form, the CDR3 reads TGTGCCAGCAGTTTCGGCAGGGGAGGCGAGCAGTACTTC. This chain connects TRBV6-2 or TRBV6-3 to TRBJ2-7, with D perhaps given as TRBD1 or TRBD2 (6 bases each). Germline V gene data show CDR1 as MNHEY and CDR2 as SVGEGT. This CDR3 is 13 amino acids long. The V end was cut by 4 bases, the J end by 6 bases, with 13 bases between.